The 8 T cell receptor beta chains below were found in one sample sequenced in a study of T cell changes during pregnancy in multiple sclerosis. Profiled with immunoSEQ multiplex PCR; TCRdb holds only in-frame clones, not every one. Of under 110,000 clones listed, about 90% are singletons. The specimen comprised peripheral blood, sampled in the second trimester of pregnancy. These receptors were obtained from a female donor with multiple sclerosis, enrolled in a pregnancy study.

The chain couples TRBV11-2 to TRBJ1-1; D possibly corresponds to TRBD1 (5 bases). In germline, CDR1 is SGHAT, CDR2 FQNNGV. V lost 2 bases and J 1 base, leaving 17 bases between the germline ends. The CDR3 covers 17 residues. This CDR3 reads CASSLNLQPRENTEAFF. The CDR3 DNA reads TGTGCCAGCAGCTTAAACCTCCAGCCCAGGGAGAACACTGAAGCTTTCTTT.

This rearrangement joins TRBV7-9 to TRBJ2-3; maybe TRBD2 (5 bases). Trimming shortened V by 11 bases and J by 2 bases, and 14 bases separated the two germline ends. CDR3 length: 13 amino acids. Looked up from germline, CDR1 is SEHNR and CDR2 is FQNEAQ (reference sequence). The DNA of the CDR3 is TGTGCCGCGTGGCAGCGGAACACAGATACGCAGTATTTT. Its translation: CAAWQRNTDTQYF.

This clone has only one observation. The chain's CDR3 is CASSQDRVAKNIQYF. The DNA of the CDR3 is TGTGCCAGCAGCCAGGACAGGGTTGCCAAAAACATTCAGTACTTC. The chain employs TRBV7-2 and TRBJ2-4, with TRBD1 identical over 8 bases. After removal of 5 bases from V and 1 base from J, the junction contained 4 bases not matched to a gene. Germline loops: CDR1 SGHTA, CDR2 FQGNSA. The CDR3 is 15 amino acids.

The chain combines TRBV5-4 with TRBJ1-1; D possibly corresponds to TRBD1 (5 bases). Trimming cost V 1 base and J 1 base, with 8 bases left between them. CDR1 is SGHNT and CDR2 is YYREEE in the germline V gene (reference sequence). This CDR3 spans 14 amino acids. The CDR3 sequence is CASSLQGPNTEAFF. The CDR3 DNA is TGTGCCAGCAGCTTGCAGGGTCCGAACACTGAAGCTTTCTTT.

This clone is deemed medium-sized. The genes are TRBV7-9 and TRBJ2-1; D is possibly TRBD2 (6 bases). The germline V gene encodes CDR1 SEHNR and CDR2 FQNEAQ (reference sequence). V was shortened by 7 bases and J by 4 bases, with 23 bases between the two germline ends. This CDR3 has 17 residues. The CDR3 coding sequence is TGTGCCAGCACCGACTCGAGGACCGGGGGATTTTACAATGAGCAGTTCTTC. Protein product: CASTDSRTGGFYNEQFF.

With respect to this clone: The same CDR3 can be traced to other DNA sequences in this sample. The V gene is TRBV4-2, the J gene TRBJ2-5; TRBD2 matches at 12 bases. J was trimmed by 5 bases and V by 3 bases; bases with no gene match: 10. Germline lookup yields CDR1 LGHNA and CDR2 YNFKEQ. This CDR3 region has 17 residues. The CDR3 nucleotides are TGTGCCAGCAGCCAGGGACTAGCGGGTGCAGGGGGGGAGACCCAGTACTTC. This codes for CASSQGLAGAGGETQYF.

This sequence joins TRBV14 and TRBJ2-7, with TRBD1 as a possible D gene (6 bases). The germline V gene encodes CDR1 SGHDN and CDR2 FVKESK. The CDR3 has 14 amino acids. V dropped 2 bases and J dropped 3 bases, with 11 bases sitting between them. CDR3 bases: TGTGCCAGCAGCCAAACGGCAGGGGTCTACGAGCAGTACTTC. Translation: CASSQTAGVYEQYF.

This sequence joins TRBV7-9 and TRBJ2-4, with 8 bases matching TRBD1. This CDR3 spans 17 amino acids. Germline V lookup: CDR1 SEHNR, CDR2 FQNEAQ (reference sequence). The V gene end was trimmed by 0 bases and the J gene end by 7 bases; junction bases not matched to a gene: 11. CDR3 amino acids: CASSLAGTGVVTNIQYF. In DNA, the CDR3 is TGTGCCAGCAGCTTAGCTGGGACAGGAGTGGTGACCAACATTCAGTACTTC.